The clone carrying this T cell receptor beta chain is medium-sized by frequency. Its antigen is unidentified. The data derive from a study of CXCR3-negative and CXCR3-positive naive CD8 T cells. The libraries of TRB cDNA were constructed through 5' RACE using UMI labels. TCRdb reprocessed the 5' RACE reads, with one entry per CDR3 protein and no DNA. Its listing shows 6,000 to 7,500 distinct CDR3 sequences. Those CD8+ T cells considered naive were CD45RO-CCR7+CD27+CD95-. Study-wide results and limits: CXCR3-negative naive cells had less hydrophobic TRB CDR3s than did CXCR3-positive naive cells. PBMCs showed partially decreased CXCR3 expression after cryopreservation, and most assays used fresh PBMCs. The study found comparably high diversity in both naive subsets and much lower diversity in memory CD8+ cells.

The CDR3 is 13 amino acids. The germline V gene has CDR1 SQVTM and CDR2 ANQGSEA. The source material was naive CXCR3+ CD8+ T cells from blood. Subset here: CD45RO-CCR7+CD27+CD95- naive CD8+ T cells expressing CXCR3 (TNR3+). The chain links TRBV29-1 to TRBJ2-2. This TCR was sampled from a human donor in good health. Some clones in this sample may be carry-over from other donors' samples. This CDR3 is CSVVSGNTGELFF.